Listed here is a single TCR beta chain. Both 60 Vbeta primers and 13 Jbeta primers went into the PCR. Measured with immunoSEQ multiplex PCR; TCRdb has only the in-frame clones, and not every one. This table holds about 160,000 clones, under 80% found once. This specimen belongs to a study of cytomegalovirus exposure and HLA in healthy donors. V lost 0 bases and J 2 bases, leaving 8 bases between the germline ends. This CDR3 has 15 amino acids. CDR1 is SGDLS and CDR2 is YYNGEE in the germline V gene. V is TRBV9 and J is TRBJ1-4; a possible D gene is TRBD1 (6 bases). The TCR comes from a female donor in good health and CMV-seronegative. Sample: PBMCs. The DNA for the CDR3 is TGTGCCAGCAGCGTAGGTGGGGGCACTAATGAAAAACTGTTTTTT. This encodes CASSVGGGTNEKLFF. The full variable domain, in which reference TRBV9 and TRBJ1-4 provide the parts outside the CDR3, is DSGVTQTPKHLITATGQRVTLRCSPRSGDLSVYWYQQSLDQGLQFLIQYYNGEERAKGNILERFSAQQFPDLHSELNLSSLELGDSALYFCASSVGGGTNEKLFFGSGTQLSVL.